The TCR beta chain under discussion was sequenced for a study of chemoradiotherapy in HPV16-positive cancers. Repertoires were sampled repeatedly during chemoradiotherapy. Regarding this clone: The target antigen is unknown.

This CDR3 region has 15 residues. Per the germline V gene, CDR1 is MNHNY and CDR2 is SVGAGI (reference sequence). Trimming removed 2 bases at V and 9 bases at J, with 20 bases between. Study-wide results and limits: HPV-specific T cells were functionally defined from only a couple of HPV16-positive patients. HPV-responsive T-cell expansion during chemoradiotherapy was linked to improved recurrence-free survival in HPV16-positive patients.

Repertoires were generated with immunoSEQ multiplex PCR, while TCRdb's copy carries only in-frame clones and drops some. The data show 15,000 to 20,000 clones, about 90% seen once. The genes are TRBV6-6 and TRBJ2-7; possibly TRBD1 or TRBD2 for D (5 bases each). Sequenced material: blood, taken from a patient who underwent chemoradiotherapy. This receptor was obtained from a human donor with HPV-associated anogenital cancer. The CDR3 spells CASSYESRRGTGQYF. The CDR3 coding sequence is TGTGCCAGCAGTTACGAATCACGGCGAGGGACCGGGCAGTACTTC.